One sample yielded the 10 T cell receptor beta chains listed below, sequenced in a study of blood T cell repertoires in COVID-19. Profiled with immunoSEQ multiplex PCR; TCRdb holds only in-frame clones, not every one. The table lists 250,000 or so clones, around 88% of them singletons. What was sequenced was peripheral blood. Receptors were obtained from a man aged 80 or over with acute or convalescent COVID-19.

The chain combines TRBV2 with TRBJ1-2; 9 bases map to TRBD1. CDR3 length: 14 residues. CDR1 and CDR2 (germline): SNHLY, FYNNEI. V shed 4 bases, J shed 2 bases, and the junction held 2 bases outside the gene matches. The CDR3 reads CASSVDRGNYGYTF. The CDR3 region has the DNA TGTGCCAGCAGTGTGGACAGGGGCAACTATGGCTACACCTTC. The entire variable domain, with the rest obtained from reference TRBV2 and TRBJ1-2, is as follows: EPEVTQTPSHQVTQMGQEVILRCVPISNHLYFYWYRQILGQKVEFLVSFYNNEISEKSEIFDDQFSVERPDGSNFTLKIRSTKLEDSAMYFCASSVDRGNYGYTFGSGTRLTVV.

CDR3 sequence reads: CASSLQGQGGSPLHF. DNA for the CDR3: TGTGCCAGCAGCTTACAGGGACAGGGTGGGTCACCCCTCCACTTT. This chain joins TRBV7-2 and TRBJ1-6, with 9 bases that match TRBD1. Germline CDR1 is SGHTA and CDR2 is FQGNSA. The CDR3 consists of 15 residues. V shed 2 bases and J 10 bases; nucleotides not matched to a gene: 6.

The chain joins TRBV29-1 to TRBJ2-2; possible D gene TRBD2, 6 bases. CDR1 is SQVTM, CDR2 ANQGSEA, per germline. V was clipped by 4 bases and J by 13 bases, with 19 bases between them. The CDR3 loop spans 13 amino acids. CDR3 protein: CSVVGSAGLRLFF. The CDR3, as DNA: TGCAGCGTTGTTGGTTCCGCGGGGTTGCGGCTGTTTTTT.

This clone was detected only a few times. The V call is TRBV15, the J call TRBJ1-2; 8 nucleotides agree with TRBD1. The CDR3 contains 14 residues. CDR1 and CDR2 (germline): LNHNV, YYDKDF (reference sequence). The J segment lost 7 bases and the V segment lost 8 bases, leaving 12 bases of the junction unmatched. In DNA, the CDR3 is TGTGCCACCTCGGGACAGGACCTCCTTGTTGGCTACACCTTC. It codes for CATSGQDLLVGYTF.

The chain links TRBV11-1 to TRBJ1-5; D gene unclear. Germline values: CDR1 SGHAT, CDR2 FQDESV (reference sequence). V dropped 3 bases and J dropped 1 base, with 10 bases sitting between them. There are 15 residues in the CDR3. The CDR3 sequence is CASSLSGGSNQPQHF. CDR3 nucleotides: TGTGCCAGCAGCTTGAGCGGAGGGAGCAATCAGCCCCAGCATTTT. Variable domain in full (rest from reference TRBV11-1 and TRBJ1-5): EAEVAQSPRYKITEKSQAVAFWCDPISGHATLYWYRQILGQGPELLVQFQDESVVDDSQLPKDRFSAERLKGVDSTLKIQPAELGDSAMYLCASSLSGGSNQPQHFGDGTRLSIL.

The chain recombines TRBV2 with TRBJ1-1; D call uncertain. CDR3 length equals 13 residues. Germline lookup yields CDR1 SNHLY and CDR2 FYNNEI. The V and J ends lost 4 bases and 1 base respectively, with 7 bases between them. CDR3 in amino acids: CASSGSGNTEAFF. The CDR3 DNA follows: TGTGCCAGCAGTGGGAGTGGGAACACTGAAGCTTTCTTT. Complete variable domain (other parts from reference TRBV2 and TRBJ1-1): EPEVTQTPSHQVTQMGQEVILRCVPISNHLYFYWYRQILGQKVEFLVSFYNNEISEKSEIFDDQFSVERPDGSNFTLKIRSTKLEDSAMYFCASSGSGNTEAFFGQGTRLTVV.

This clone was counted a single time. The chain carries TRBV28 and TRBJ2-1, with 13 bases lining up with TRBD2. The CDR3 totals 19 residues. Germline CDR1 reads MDHEN; CDR2 reads SYDVKM. V lost 4 bases, J lost 5 bases, and 14 bases stayed unmatched. DNA for the CDR3: TGTGCCAGCAGTTACTGGACTAGCGGGAGTACGGGGGTCCACAATGAGCAGTTCTTC. Residues: CASSYWTSGSTGVHNEQFF.

This clone was counted a few times. This chain links TRBV3-1 (or the pseudogene TRBV3-2) with TRBJ2-7; 8 nucleotides line up with TRBD1. Germline CDR1 and CDR2: LGHDT and YNNKEL (reference sequence). The junction had 4 bases not matched to a gene; V was cut back by 1 base and J by 5 bases. The CDR3 has 14 residues. CDR3 coding DNA: TGTGCCAGCAGCCAAGGGGCAGGGGGCAACGAGCAGTACTTC. Its protein is CASSQGAGGNEQYF.

The V and J genes are TRBV11-2 and TRBJ1-3, with 7 bases identical to TRBD1. CDR1 SGHAT and CDR2 FQNNGV come from the germline V gene. The CDR3 length is 16 residues. Trimming removed 5 bases from V and 3 bases from J; junction bases left unmatched: 10. The CDR3 region has the DNA TGTGCCAGCAGCCCTCCGACAGGGCTGGTTGGAAACACCATATATTTT. It encodes CASSPPTGLVGNTIYF.

The chain uses TRBV2 and TRBJ2-2; 9 bases align to TRBD1. The V gene's germline CDR1 is SNHLY and CDR2 FYNNEI. V dropped 7 bases and J dropped 3; count of bases not matched to a gene: 15. CDR3 length: 18 residues. CDR3 sequence: CASTAGTGRVVDTGELFF. CDR3 nucleotide sequence: TGTGCCAGCACGGCCGGGACAGGGCGTGTTGTGGACACCGGGGAGCTGTTTTTT.